This T cell receptor beta chain was sequenced for a study of CD8 T cells in Susac syndrome. Concerning this clonotype: Its antigen is not identified.

General study points: That the number of individuals in its TCR sequencing and HLA analysis was relatively small was acknowledged by the study.

The V gene lost 6 bases and the J gene lost 0 bases, with 12 bases spanning the gap. The CDR3 is 13 residues long. Germline CDR1 is DFQATT and CDR2 is SNEGSKA (reference sequence). It was with random hexamers that about 0.45 to 1 ug RNA was reverse transcribed. By means of immunoSEQ multiplex PCR, TCR beta CDR3 spanning 54 Vbeta and 13 Jbeta underwent amplification. TCRdb fed the immunoSEQ multiplex PCR reads into MiXCR, producing one record per CDR3 protein. The table lists roughly 200,000 distinct CDR3 sequences, 85% to 95% of them singletons. Peripheral blood CD8+ and CD4+ T cells were profiled by TCR beta sequencing. The healthy controls were matched to patients by age and sex.

This receptor was identified in a human donor in good health. This sequence joins TRBV20-1 and TRBJ2-7, with D unresolved. The sample comprised CD4+ T cells from PBMCs. The CDR3 DNA is TGCAGTGCCCACGGCACCTACTCCTACGAGCAGTACTTC. Translation: CSAHGTYSYEQYF.